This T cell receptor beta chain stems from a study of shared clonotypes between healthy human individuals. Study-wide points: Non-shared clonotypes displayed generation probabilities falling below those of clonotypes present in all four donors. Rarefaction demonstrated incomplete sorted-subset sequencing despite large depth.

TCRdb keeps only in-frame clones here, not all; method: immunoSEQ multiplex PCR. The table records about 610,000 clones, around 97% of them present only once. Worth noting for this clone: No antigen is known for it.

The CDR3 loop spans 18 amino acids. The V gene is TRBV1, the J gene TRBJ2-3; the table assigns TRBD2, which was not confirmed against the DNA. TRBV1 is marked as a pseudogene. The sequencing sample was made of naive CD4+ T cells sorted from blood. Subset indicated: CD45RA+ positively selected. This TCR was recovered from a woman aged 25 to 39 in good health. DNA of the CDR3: TGCACCAGCAGCCAAGTCTCCGCGGGCTGGCCCCGCGGAGATACGCAGTATTTT. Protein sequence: CTSSQVSAGWPRGDTQYF.